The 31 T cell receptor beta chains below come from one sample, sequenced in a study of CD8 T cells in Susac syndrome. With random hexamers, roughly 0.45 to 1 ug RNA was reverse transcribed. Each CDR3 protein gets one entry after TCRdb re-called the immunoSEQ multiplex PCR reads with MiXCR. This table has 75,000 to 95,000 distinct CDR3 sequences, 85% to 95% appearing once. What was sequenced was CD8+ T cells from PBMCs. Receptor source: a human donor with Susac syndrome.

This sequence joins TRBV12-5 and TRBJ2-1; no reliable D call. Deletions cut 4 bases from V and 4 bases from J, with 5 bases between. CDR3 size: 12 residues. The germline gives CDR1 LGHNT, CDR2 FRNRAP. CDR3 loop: CASGSVYNEQFF. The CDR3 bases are TGTGCTAGTGGTTCGGTATACAATGAGCAGTTCTTC.

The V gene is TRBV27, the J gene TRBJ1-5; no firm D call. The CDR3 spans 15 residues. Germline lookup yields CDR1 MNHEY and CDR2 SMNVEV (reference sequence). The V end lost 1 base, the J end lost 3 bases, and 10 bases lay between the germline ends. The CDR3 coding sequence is TGTGCCAGCAGTTTATACCGGGGTGACAATCAGCCCCAGCATTTT. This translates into CASSLYRGDNQPQHF.

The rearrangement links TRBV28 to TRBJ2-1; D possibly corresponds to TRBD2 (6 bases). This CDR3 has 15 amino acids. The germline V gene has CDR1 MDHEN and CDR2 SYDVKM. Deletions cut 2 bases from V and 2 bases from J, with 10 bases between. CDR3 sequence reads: CASSLRGEAYNEQFF. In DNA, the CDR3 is TGTGCCAGCAGTTTAAGAGGGGAGGCCTACAATGAGCAGTTCTTC.

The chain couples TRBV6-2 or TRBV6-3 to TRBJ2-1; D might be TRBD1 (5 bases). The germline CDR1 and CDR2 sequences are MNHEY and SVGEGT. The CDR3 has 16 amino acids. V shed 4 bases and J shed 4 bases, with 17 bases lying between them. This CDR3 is CASSFTNPRQYNEQFF. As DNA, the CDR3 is TGTGCCAGCAGTTTCACCAACCCCAGACAGTACAATGAGCAGTTCTTC.

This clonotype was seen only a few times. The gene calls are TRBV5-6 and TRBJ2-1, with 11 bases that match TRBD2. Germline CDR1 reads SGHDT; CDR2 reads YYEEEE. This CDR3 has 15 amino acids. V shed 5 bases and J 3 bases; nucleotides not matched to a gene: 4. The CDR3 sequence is CASSLGLAGYNEQFF. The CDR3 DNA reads TGTGCCAGCAGTTTAGGACTAGCGGGCTACAATGAGCAGTTCTTC.

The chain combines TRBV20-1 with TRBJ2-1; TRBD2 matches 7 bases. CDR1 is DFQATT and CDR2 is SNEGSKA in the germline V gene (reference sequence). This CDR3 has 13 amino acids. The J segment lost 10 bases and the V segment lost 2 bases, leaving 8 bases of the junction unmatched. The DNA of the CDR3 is TGCAGTGCTAGACTAGTTCGGCGGGAGGAGCAGTTCTTC. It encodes CSARLVRREEQFF.

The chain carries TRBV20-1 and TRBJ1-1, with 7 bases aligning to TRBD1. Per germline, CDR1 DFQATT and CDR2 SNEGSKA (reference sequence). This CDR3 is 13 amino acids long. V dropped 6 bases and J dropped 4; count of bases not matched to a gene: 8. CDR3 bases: TGCAGTGCAAGACAGGGATGGGGCACTGAAGCTTTCTTT. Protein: CSARQGWGTEAFF.

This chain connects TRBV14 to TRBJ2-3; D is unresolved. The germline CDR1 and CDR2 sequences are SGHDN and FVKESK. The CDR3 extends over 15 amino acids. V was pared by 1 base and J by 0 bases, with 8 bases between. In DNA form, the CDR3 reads TGTGCCAGCAGCCAAGGACATCCTAGCACAGATACGCAGTATTTT. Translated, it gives CASSQGHPSTDTQYF.

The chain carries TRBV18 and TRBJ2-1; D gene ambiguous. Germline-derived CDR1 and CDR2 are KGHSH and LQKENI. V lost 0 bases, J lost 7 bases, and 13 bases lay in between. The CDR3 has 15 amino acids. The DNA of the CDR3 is TGTGCCAGCTCACCACCGGCAGCAGGATGGAATGAGCAGTTCTTC. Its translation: CASSPPAAGWNEQFF.

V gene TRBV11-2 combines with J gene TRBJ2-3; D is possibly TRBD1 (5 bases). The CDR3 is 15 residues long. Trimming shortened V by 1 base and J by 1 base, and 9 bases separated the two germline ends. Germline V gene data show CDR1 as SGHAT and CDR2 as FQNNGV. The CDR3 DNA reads TGTGCCAGCAGCTTAGTAGGGGCTCGCACAGATACGCAGTATTTT. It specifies CASSLVGARTDTQYF.

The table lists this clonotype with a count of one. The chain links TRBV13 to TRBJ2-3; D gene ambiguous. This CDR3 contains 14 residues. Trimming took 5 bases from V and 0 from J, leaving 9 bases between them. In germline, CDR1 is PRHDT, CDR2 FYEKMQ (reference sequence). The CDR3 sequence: CASSADTSTDTQYF. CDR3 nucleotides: TGTGCCAGCAGCGCGGATACTAGCACAGATACGCAGTATTTT.

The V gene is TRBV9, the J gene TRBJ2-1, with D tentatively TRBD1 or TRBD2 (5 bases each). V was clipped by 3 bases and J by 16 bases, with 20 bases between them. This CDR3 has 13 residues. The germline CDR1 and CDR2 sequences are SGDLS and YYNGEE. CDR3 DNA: TGTGCCAGCAGCGCCACGGGACCCGACAATGTATTCTTC. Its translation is CASSATGPDNVFF.

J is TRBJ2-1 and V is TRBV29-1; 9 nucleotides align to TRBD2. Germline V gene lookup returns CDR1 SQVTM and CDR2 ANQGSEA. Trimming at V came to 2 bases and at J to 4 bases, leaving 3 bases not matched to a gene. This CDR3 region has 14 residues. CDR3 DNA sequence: TGCAGCGTTGAATTTAGCGGGAGTTACAATGAGCAGTTCTTC. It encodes CSVEFSGSYNEQFF.

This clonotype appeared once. Here the CDR3 reads CAWSVHMNTEAFF. The CDR3 DNA reads TGTGCCTGGAGTGTCCATATGAACACTGAAGCTTTCTTT. The genes are TRBV30 and TRBJ1-1, with D unclear. V was clipped by 0 bases and J by 0 bases, with 5 bases between them. Germline CDR1 GTSNPN, CDR2 SVGIG (reference sequence). The CDR3 spans 13 residues.

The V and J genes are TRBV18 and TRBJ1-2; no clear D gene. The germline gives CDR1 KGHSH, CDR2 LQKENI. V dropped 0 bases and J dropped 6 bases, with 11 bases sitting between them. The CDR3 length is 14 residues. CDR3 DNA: TGTGCCAGCTCACCACCGTTCCAGATTCATGGCTACACCTTC. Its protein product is CASSPPFQIHGYTF.

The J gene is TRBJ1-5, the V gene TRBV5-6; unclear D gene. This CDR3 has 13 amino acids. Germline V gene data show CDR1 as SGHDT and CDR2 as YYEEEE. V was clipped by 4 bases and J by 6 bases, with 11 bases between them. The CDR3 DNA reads TGTGCCAGCAGCGTTGGTGGGAGTCAGCCCCAGCATTTT. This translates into CASSVGGSQPQHF.

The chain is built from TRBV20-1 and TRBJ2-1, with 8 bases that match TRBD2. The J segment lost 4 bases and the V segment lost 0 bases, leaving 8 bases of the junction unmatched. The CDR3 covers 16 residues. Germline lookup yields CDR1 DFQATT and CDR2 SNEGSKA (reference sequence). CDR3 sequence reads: CSAREGGLAGYNEQFF. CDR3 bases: TGCAGTGCTAGAGAAGGAGGGCTAGCGGGTTACAATGAGCAGTTCTTC.

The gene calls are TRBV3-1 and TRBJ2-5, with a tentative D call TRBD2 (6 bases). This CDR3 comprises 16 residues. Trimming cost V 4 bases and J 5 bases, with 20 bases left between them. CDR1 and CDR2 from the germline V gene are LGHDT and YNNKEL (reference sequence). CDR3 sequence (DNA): TGTGCCAGCAGCCCCCAGGACTACAAACTCGGGGAGACCCAGTACTTC. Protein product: CASSPQDYKLGETQYF.

The CDR3 sequence is CASSQDRDRGRGPQHF. The CDR3 region has the DNA TGTGCCAGCAGCCAAGATAGAGACAGGGGGCGAGGGCCCCAGCATTTT. This chain uses TRBV4-2 with TRBJ1-5; 10 positions match TRBD1. V lost 0 bases to trimming and J lost 9 bases; unmatched junction nucleotides: 8. Germline CDR1 reads LGHNA; CDR2 reads YNFKEQ. This CDR3 spans 16 amino acids.

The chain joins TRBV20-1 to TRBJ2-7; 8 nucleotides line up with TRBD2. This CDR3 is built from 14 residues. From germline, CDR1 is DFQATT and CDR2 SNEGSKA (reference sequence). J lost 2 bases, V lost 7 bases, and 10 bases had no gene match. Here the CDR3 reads CSVRGTSYAYEQYF. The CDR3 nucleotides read TGCAGTGTTAGGGGGACTAGTTACGCCTACGAGCAGTACTTC.

The CDR3 nucleotides are TGTGCCAGCAGCTTTCGGACCGGGGAGCTGTTTTTT. Protein product: CASSFRTGELFF. The rearrangement uses TRBV11-3 and TRBJ2-2; D uncertain. There are 12 residues in the CDR3. V was shortened by 3 bases and J by 5 bases, with 4 bases between the two germline ends. Germline V gene lookup returns CDR1 SGHNT and CDR2 YENEEA.

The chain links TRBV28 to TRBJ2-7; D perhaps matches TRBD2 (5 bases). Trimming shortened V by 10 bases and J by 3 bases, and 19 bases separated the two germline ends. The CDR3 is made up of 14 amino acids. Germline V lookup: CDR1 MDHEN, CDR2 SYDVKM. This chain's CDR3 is CATFGAQRYYEQYF. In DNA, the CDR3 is TGTGCCACCTTCGGTGCACAGCGGTACTACGAGCAGTACTTC.

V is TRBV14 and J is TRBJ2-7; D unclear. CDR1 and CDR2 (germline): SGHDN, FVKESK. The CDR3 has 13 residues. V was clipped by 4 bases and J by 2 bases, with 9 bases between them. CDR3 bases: TGTGCCAGCAGCCCCCACCCGCCCTACGAGCAGTACTTC. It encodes CASSPHPPYEQYF.

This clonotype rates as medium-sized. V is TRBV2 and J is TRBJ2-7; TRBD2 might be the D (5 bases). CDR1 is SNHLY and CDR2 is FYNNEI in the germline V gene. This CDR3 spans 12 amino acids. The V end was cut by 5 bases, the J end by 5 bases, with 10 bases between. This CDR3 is CASSILVHEQYF. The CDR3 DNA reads TGTGCCAGCAGTATACTAGTCCACGAGCAGTACTTC.

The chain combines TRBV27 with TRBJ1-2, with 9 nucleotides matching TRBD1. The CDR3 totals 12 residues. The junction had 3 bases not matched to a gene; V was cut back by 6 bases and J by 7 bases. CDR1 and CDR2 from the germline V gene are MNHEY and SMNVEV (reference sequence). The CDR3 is CASRDRGSGYTF. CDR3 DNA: TGTGCCAGCAGGGACAGGGGAAGTGGCTACACCTTC.

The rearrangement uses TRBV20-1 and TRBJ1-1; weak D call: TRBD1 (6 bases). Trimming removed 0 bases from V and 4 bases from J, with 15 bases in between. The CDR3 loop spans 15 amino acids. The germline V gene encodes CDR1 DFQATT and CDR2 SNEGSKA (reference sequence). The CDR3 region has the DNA TGCAGTGCTAGAGATATACAGGGTGTCGTCACTGAAGCTTTCTTT. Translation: CSARDIQGVVTEAFF.

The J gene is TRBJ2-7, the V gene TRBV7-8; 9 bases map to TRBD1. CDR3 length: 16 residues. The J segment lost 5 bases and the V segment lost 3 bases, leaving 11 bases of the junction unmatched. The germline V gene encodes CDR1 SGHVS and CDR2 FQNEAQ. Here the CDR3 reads CASSLEPGQGSDEQYF. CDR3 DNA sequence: TGTGCCAGCAGCTTGGAGCCCGGACAGGGGAGCGACGAGCAGTACTTC.

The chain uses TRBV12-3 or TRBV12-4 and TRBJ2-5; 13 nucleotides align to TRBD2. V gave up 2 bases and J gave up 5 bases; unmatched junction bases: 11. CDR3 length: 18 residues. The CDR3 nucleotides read TGTGCCAGCAGTTTAAAATTGGTGACTAGCGGGAGGACGGAGACCCAGTACTTC. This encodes CASSLKLVTSGRTETQYF.

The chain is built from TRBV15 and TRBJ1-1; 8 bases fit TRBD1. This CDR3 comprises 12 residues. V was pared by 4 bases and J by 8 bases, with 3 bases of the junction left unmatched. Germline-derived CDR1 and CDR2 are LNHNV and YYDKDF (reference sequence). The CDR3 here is CATSTGGWEAFF. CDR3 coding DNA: TGTGCCACCAGCACAGGGGGCTGGGAAGCTTTCTTT.

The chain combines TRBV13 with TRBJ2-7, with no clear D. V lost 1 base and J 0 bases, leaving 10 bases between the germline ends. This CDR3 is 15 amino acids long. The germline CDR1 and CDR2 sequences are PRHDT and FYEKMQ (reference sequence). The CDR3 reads CASSLAGVASYEQYF. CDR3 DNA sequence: TGTGCCAGCAGCTTAGCTGGGGTGGCCTCCTACGAGCAGTACTTC. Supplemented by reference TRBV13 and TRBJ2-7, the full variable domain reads AAGVIQSPRHLIKEKRETATLKCYPIPRHDTVYWYQQGPGQDPQFLISFYEKMQSDKGSIPDRFSAQQFSDYHSELNMSSLELGDSALYFCASSLAGVASYEQYFGPGTRLTVT.

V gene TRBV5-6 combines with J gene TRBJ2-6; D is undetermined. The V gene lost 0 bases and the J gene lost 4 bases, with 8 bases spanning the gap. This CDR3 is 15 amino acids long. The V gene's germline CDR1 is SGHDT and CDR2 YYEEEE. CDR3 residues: CASSLEGPGANVLTF. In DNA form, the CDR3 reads TGTGCCAGCAGCTTGGAAGGTCCCGGGGCCAACGTCCTGACTTTC.